There are a few counts of the clone carrying this T cell receptor beta chain. Its cognate antigen is unknown. The record originates from a study of T-cell memory formation after mild COVID-19. At the level of the study: TCR clustering was largely donor specific.

TCRdb called the 5' RACE reads again in MiXCR, with one record for every CDR3 protein. The top ten hold less than 2.5% of the sample, which has about 250,000 distinct CDR3 sequences, 15% seen once. Germline V gene sequence: CDR1 KGHDR, CDR2 SFDVKD. The trim removed 3 bases at V and 8 bases at J, leaving 12 bases unmatched. This CDR3 region has 17 residues. General study points: Memory cells collected pre-infection included some clones that later responded, suggesting cross-reactive memory joined. CD4+ contracting clones were mainly CM and EM; CD8+ ones, EMRA.

The chain combines TRBV24-1 with TRBJ2-1; TRBD2 matches at 10 bases. The sample comprised PBMCs or a T cell subset sorted from them (not recorded which). The source of this sequence is an adult woman who had mild COVID-19 (a few samples of this study predate the infection). Cell type and time point are not known. The CDR3 DNA follows: TGTGCCACCAGTGATCCAGCGGGAGGGCCCGTTAGCGATGAGCAGTTCTTC. It is translated as CATSDPAGGPVSDEQFF.